These 21 T cell receptor beta chains originate from one sample sequenced in a study of Ad26.COV2.S vaccination and SARS-CoV-2 variants. Produced via immunoSEQ multiplex PCR; TCRdb's table is partial and in-frame only. The sample records around 340,000 clones, roughly 90% being singletons. Treatment defined: about 20 received Ad26.COV2.S at low or high dose, single or two shots; about 5 received placebo; per-sample allocation not given. Sampling was performed 63 days after the first vaccine or placebo injection. Sequencing was performed on peripheral blood, taken in a trial of Ad26.COV2.S vaccine versus placebo. These receptors originate from a person between 18 and 65 years old who received the Ad26.COV2.S COVID-19 vaccine or a placebo.

V is TRBV18 and J is TRBJ2-5; TRBD2 matches at 11 bases. V shed 1 base, J shed 2 bases, and the junction held 0 bases outside the gene matches. Germline-derived CDR1 and CDR2 are KGHSH and LQKENI. This CDR3 comprises 15 residues. This CDR3 is CASSPRLAGQETQYF. The CDR3 region has the DNA TGTGCCAGCTCACCACGACTAGCGGGACAAGAGACCCAGTACTTC.

The chain employs TRBV29-1 and TRBJ2-7, with D maybe TRBD1 (6 bases). The V end lost 6 bases, the J end lost 5 bases, and 14 bases lay between the germline ends. Germline V gene sequence: CDR1 SQVTM, CDR2 ANQGSEA. The CDR3 spans 12 residues. The CDR3 sequence: CSVQQGPDEQYF. Written as DNA, the CDR3 is TGCAGCGTGCAACAGGGTCCGGACGAGCAGTACTTC.

This clone is a singleton in its sample. This rearrangement joins TRBV28 to TRBJ2-7; the D gene is possibly TRBD2 (5 bases). Trimming cost V 5 bases and J 0 bases, with 23 bases left between them. Germline V gives CDR1 MDHEN, CDR2 SYDVKM. The CDR3 runs to 18 residues. Here the CDR3 reads CASSPGDIKRSYSYEQYF. CDR3 DNA: TGTGCCAGCAGTCCCGGTGACATAAAGCGGAGCTACTCCTACGAGCAGTACTTC. The whole variable domain, remainder taken from reference TRBV28 and TRBJ2-7, is DVKVTQSSRYLVKRTGEKVFLECVQDMDHENMFWYRQDPGLGLRLIYFSYDVKMKEKGDIPEGYSVSREKKERFSLILESASTNQTSMYLCASSPGDIKRSYSYEQYFGPGTRLTVT.

The chain joins TRBV19 to TRBJ1-5, with D perhaps matching TRBD1 (6 bases). This CDR3 has 15 residues. From germline, CDR1 is LNHDA and CDR2 SQIVND (reference sequence). Trimming stripped 5 bases from V and 3 bases from J, with 14 bases between. CDR3 in amino acids: CASSREGHFNQPQHF. The CDR3 bases are TGTGCCAGTAGTCGGGAGGGACACTTCAATCAGCCCCAGCATTTT.

The chain is built from TRBV11-2 and TRBJ2-5; 8 bases are shared with TRBD2. Per germline, CDR1 SGHAT and CDR2 FQNNGV. The CDR3 has 14 residues. V lost 2 bases and J lost 5; bases outside the gene matches: 4. The CDR3 region has the DNA TGTGCCAGCAGCTTATACCGCGGGGGGGAGACCCAGTACTTC. It is translated as CASSLYRGGETQYF.

The chain links TRBV24-1 to TRBJ2-3; the match to TRBD2 covers 7 bases. Per the germline V gene, CDR1 is KGHDR and CDR2 is SFDVKD. There are 14 residues in the CDR3. The J segment lost 2 bases and the V segment lost 4 bases, leaving 2 bases of the junction unmatched. The CDR3: CATSERGITDTQYF. The CDR3 bases are TGTGCCACCAGTGAGCGGGGGATCACAGATACGCAGTATTTT.

This rearrangement joins TRBV11-2 to TRBJ2-7, with D hard to call. Trimming took off 0 bases at V and 6 bases at J, with 6 bases between the two ends. The CDR3 sequence is 12 residues long. Germline V gene lookup returns CDR1 SGHAT and CDR2 FQNNGV. In DNA, the CDR3 is TGTGCCAGCAGCTTAGATCAATCCGAGCAGTACTTC. Translation gives CASSLDQSEQYF.

The table lists this clone with a count of one. The J gene is TRBJ1-2, the V gene TRBV10-3, with D possibly matching TRBD1 (5 bases). Trimming took off 7 bases at V and 8 bases at J, with 14 bases between the two ends. CDR1 and CDR2 from the germline V gene are ENHRY and SYGVKD. The CDR3 contains 12 residues. The CDR3 nucleotides read TGTGCCATCAAAGGACATTCTGACGGCTACACCTTC. Residues: CAIKGHSDGYTF.

This clone was seen only once. Other DNA sequences in the same sample also yield this CDR3. The V call is TRBV7-9, the J call TRBJ2-1; 12 bases agree with TRBD2. The CDR3 spans 14 residues. V was pared by 5 bases and J by 6 bases, with 2 bases of the junction left unmatched. The germline CDR1 and CDR2 sequences are SEHNR and FQNEAQ (reference sequence). The CDR3 reads CASSLGLAGNEQFF. Written as DNA, the CDR3 is TGTGCCAGCAGCCTGGGACTAGCGGGCAATGAGCAGTTCTTC.

The rearrangement joins TRBV11-2 to TRBJ2-1; 11 bases map to TRBD2. V lost 5 bases, J lost 7 bases, and 10 bases stayed unmatched. The CDR3 spans 16 residues. Per germline, CDR1 SGHAT and CDR2 FQNNGV. The CDR3 reads CASSKQLAGDRNEQFF. CDR3 in DNA: TGTGCCAGCAGCAAGCAACTAGCGGGAGATCGGAATGAGCAGTTCTTC.

The CDR3 DNA follows: TGTGCCAGCAGCATACCCGTGGCCAATGAAGCTTTCTTT. As protein: CASSIPVANEAFF. This sequence joins TRBV28 and TRBJ1-1; the D is unclear. The V end lost 6 bases, the J end lost 7 bases, and 15 bases lay between the germline ends. The CDR3 consists of 13 residues. Germline V gene data show CDR1 as MDHEN and CDR2 as SYDVKM.

The CDR3 nucleotides read TGTGCCAGCAGCTTGGGTGGGACAGTGGATCAGCCCCAGCATTTT. Protein: CASSLGGTVDQPQHF. The chain uses TRBV5-5 and TRBJ1-5, with 7 bases identical to TRBD1. Germline V gives CDR1 SGHKS, CDR2 YYEKEE (reference sequence). The CDR3 is made up of 15 amino acids. The junction had 5 bases not matched to a gene; V was cut back by 0 bases and J by 5 bases.

This sequence joins TRBV6-2 or TRBV6-3 and TRBJ1-6, with D possibly TRBD1 on 5 matching bases. This CDR3 is built from 15 residues. Trimming left V 5 bases short and J 8 bases short, with 16 bases between. The V gene's germline CDR1 is MNHEY and CDR2 SVGEGT. CDR3 region: CASSPRRDEDSPLHF. CDR3 nucleotides: TGTGCCAGCAGTCCCCGGAGGGACGAAGATTCACCCCTCCACTTT.

J is TRBJ2-1 and V is TRBV2; D remains unclear. Germline CDR1 and CDR2: SNHLY and FYNNEI. Between the trimmed V and J ends, which lost 1 base and 10 bases, there was a span of 5 bases. The CDR3 has 11 amino acids. The CDR3 DNA sequence: TGTGCCAGCAGTGAAGACATCGAGCAGTTCTTC. Translating it yields CASSEDIEQFF.

About this clone: The same CDR3 is also encoded by other DNA sequences in this sample. This chain joins TRBV7-2 and TRBJ1-2; D remains unclear. There are 12 residues in the CDR3. V was shortened by 1 base and J by 5 bases, with 5 bases between the two germline ends. Per the germline V gene, CDR1 is SGHTA and CDR2 is FQGNSA. As DNA, the CDR3 is TGTGCCAGCAGCTTAGAGGGATATGGCTACACCTTC. As protein: CASSLEGYGYTF.

Details on this clone: Sequence at one end of the junction differs from germline and may be a read error. The chain uses TRBV19 and TRBJ1-1; no definite D call. The germline gives CDR1 LNHDA, CDR2 SQIVND (reference sequence). CDR3 length equals 16 residues. As DNA, the CDR3 is TGTGCCAGTAGTTCCCACCGGCCCTACTCGAACCCTGAAGCTTTCTTT. It codes for CASSSHRPYSNPEAFF.

The table lists this clone with a few counts. The chain is built from TRBV3-1 (or the pseudogene TRBV3-2) and TRBJ2-7; 8 nucleotides line up with TRBD1. Germline values: CDR1 LGHDT, CDR2 YNNKEL (reference sequence). V lost 4 bases and J lost 0; bases outside the gene matches: 8. This CDR3 comprises 16 residues. For the CDR3, the DNA is TGTGCCAGCAGCCTTTCAGGGACAGGAAGCTCCTACGAGCAGTACTTC. It is translated as CASSLSGTGSSYEQYF.

This clone has a single count. The chain carries TRBV6-2 or TRBV6-3 and TRBJ2-3; TRBD2 might be the D (6 bases). V lost 5 bases and J lost 6, with 18 bases in between. The CDR3 is made up of 15 amino acids. Germline CDR1 and CDR2: MNHEY and SVGEGT. CDR3 sequence: CASSNGTPGGDTQYF. The CDR3 DNA follows: TGTGCCAGCAGTAACGGGACCCCCGGAGGGGATACGCAGTATTTT.

This chain connects TRBV5-1 to TRBJ1-1; D gene ambiguous. Trimming took 3 bases from V and 3 from J, leaving 12 bases between them. The CDR3 extends over 14 amino acids. Germline values: CDR1 SGHRS, CDR2 YFSETQ. CDR3 nucleotide sequence: TGCGCCAGCAGCTCTACCCCAGTGGACACTGAAGCTTTCTTT. Protein product: CASSSTPVDTEAFF.

This chain connects TRBV7-9 to TRBJ2-1; TRBD1 aligns across 9 bases. Germline lookup yields CDR1 SEHNR and CDR2 FQNEAQ (reference sequence). The CDR3 length is 17 residues. With 0 bases clipped from V and 3 bases from J, the junction kept 6 bases outside the gene matches. In DNA, the CDR3 is TGTGCCAGCAGCTTAGCCCCGGGACAGGGAGGCTACAATGAGCAGTTCTTC. It is translated as CASSLAPGQGGYNEQFF.

The rearrangement joins TRBV18 to TRBJ2-1, with 11 bases identical to TRBD2. The ends lost 5 bases at V and 6 bases at J; junction bases unmatched: 3. This CDR3 region has 14 residues. Per germline, CDR1 KGHSH and CDR2 LQKENI. CDR3 protein: CASSTTSGINEQFF. The CDR3 nucleotides are TGTGCCAGCTCAACGACTAGCGGGATCAATGAGCAGTTCTTC.